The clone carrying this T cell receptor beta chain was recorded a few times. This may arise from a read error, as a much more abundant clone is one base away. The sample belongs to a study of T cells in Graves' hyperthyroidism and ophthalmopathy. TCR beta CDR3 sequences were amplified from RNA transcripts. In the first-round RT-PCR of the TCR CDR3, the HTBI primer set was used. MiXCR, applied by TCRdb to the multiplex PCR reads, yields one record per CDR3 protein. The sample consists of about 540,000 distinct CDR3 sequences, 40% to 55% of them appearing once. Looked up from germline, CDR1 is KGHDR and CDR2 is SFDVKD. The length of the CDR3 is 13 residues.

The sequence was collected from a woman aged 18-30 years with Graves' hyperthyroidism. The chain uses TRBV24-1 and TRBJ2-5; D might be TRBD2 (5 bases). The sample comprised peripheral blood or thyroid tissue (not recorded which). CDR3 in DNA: TGTGCCACCAGTGAAGATGGAGGAGAGACCCGGTACTTC. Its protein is CATSEDGGETRYF.